This T cell receptor (beta chain) was observed in a study of blood T cell repertoires in COVID-19 (dated by TCRdb to 2018 to 2020). Looking at the study overall: Collaborator samples came from the United States, Italy and Spain and covered acute and convalescent phases of COVID-19. The repertoires were made available in a free public database intended to serve as a resource for research on the immune response to SARS-CoV-2. The samples were drawn from the first 160 participants of the ongoing ImmuneRACE study and from 950 to 1,500 subjects provided by 6 global collaborators. The prospective study material was composed of cDNA or gDNA derived from T cells, B-cell-depleted T cells, or PBMCs. Subjects who had been exposed to COVID-19, were actively infected with it, or had recovered from it provided the deeply sampled blood TCRbeta repertoires that made up the dataset. The sample metadata nearly always contained a de-identified subject ID, COVID-19 status, age in years and sex. Where available, HLA class I and class II types were taken from metadata supplied by the sample provider and were not determined by assay-based typing.

The CDR3 contains 14 residues, cysteine and phenylalanine counted. The only DNA kept is the CDR3, 42 bases in frame from the first base. CDR1 SGHNT and CDR2 YYREEE are derived from the germline V gene (reference sequence). The germline V end is reduced by 4 bases and the J end by 7 bases; junction bases left unmatched: 6. Whole blood was collected in K2EDTA tubes by collaborating institutions according to the institutions' own protocols. For TCRbeta analysis, collaborator samples were shipped as frozen whole blood, as isolated PBMCs, or as DNA extracted from either sample type. The research as a whole found: The amount of clinical and demographic metadata varied by source and participant and was provided uncurated.

TCRbeta CDR3 regions were amplified from genomic DNA by means of the immunoSEQ Assay, a bias-controlled multiplex PCR. In the original analysis: The number of nucleated cells in each sample was estimated from the amplification of reference gene primers within the assay. To quantify the absolute abundance of each unique TCRbeta CDR3 rearrangement, sequence reads were collapsed and filtered. Productive Simpson clonality was computed per sample as the square root of Simpson's diversity index over productive rearrangements. Held by TCRdb, this immuneACCESS table contains in-frame sequences only and omits some clones. Under half of the omission traces to an unresolved V gene where checked; the cause of the rest is unknown. That table supplies the V and J calls and clone size; D and trimming were determined from the DNA. The sample has 120,000 to 150,000 clones on record, 81% of them singletons. The ten largest clones represent 7% to 10% of the sample.

Points on this clone: It lacks a known antigen. Within one base of it there is no much larger clone, and no base qualities were kept.

This chain is built from TRBV5-4 and TRBJ2-1; the central 9 bases match TRBD1. The sample comprised peripheral blood. The receptor's source is a human donor with acute or convalescent COVID-19. The donor label of this sample is uncertain. The sequenced DNA is TGTGCCAGCAGCGTCCGGGACAGGGTGAATGAGCAGTTCTTC. This translates into CASSVRDRVNEQFF.